The source of this TCR beta chain is a study of beta chain features in type 1 diabetes. Germline values: CDR1 KGHSH, CDR2 LQKENI. There are 18 residues in the CDR3. Losses at the gene ends were 3 bases for V and 0 bases for J; bases not matched to a gene: 10. Of note for this clone: The sample carries other DNA sequences with the same CDR3.

Every isolated RNA sample was fully reverse transcribed, so sequencing captured expressed TCRB transcripts. Produced via immunoSEQ multiplex PCR; TCRdb's table is partial and in-frame only. This table has some 180,000 clones, approximately 13% appearing once. Source material: central memory CD4+ T cells from blood. V is TRBV18 and J is TRBJ2-1; 8 nucleotides match TRBD2. The sequence derives from a woman younger than 30 in good health. The CDR3 DNA reads as TGTGCCAGCTCACCTCAGGACACTAGCGGATCCTCCTACAATGAGCAGTTCTTC. Its protein is CASSPQDTSGSSYNEQFF.